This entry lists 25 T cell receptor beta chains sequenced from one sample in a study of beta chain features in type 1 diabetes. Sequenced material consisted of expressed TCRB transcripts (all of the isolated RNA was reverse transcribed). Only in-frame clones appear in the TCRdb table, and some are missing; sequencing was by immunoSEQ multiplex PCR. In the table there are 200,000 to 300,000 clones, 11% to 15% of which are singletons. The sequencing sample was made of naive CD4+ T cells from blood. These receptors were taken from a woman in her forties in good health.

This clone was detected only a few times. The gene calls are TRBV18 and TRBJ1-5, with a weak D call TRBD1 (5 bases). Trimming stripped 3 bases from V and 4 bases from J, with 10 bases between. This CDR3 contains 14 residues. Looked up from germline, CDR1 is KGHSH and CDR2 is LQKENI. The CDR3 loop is CASSPQDTNQPQHF. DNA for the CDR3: TGTGCCAGCTCACCCCAGGACACAAATCAGCCCCAGCATTTT.

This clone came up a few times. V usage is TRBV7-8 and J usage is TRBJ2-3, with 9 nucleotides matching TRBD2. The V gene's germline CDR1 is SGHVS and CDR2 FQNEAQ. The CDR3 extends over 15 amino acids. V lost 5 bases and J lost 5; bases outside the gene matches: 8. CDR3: CASSPRAGGRDTQYF. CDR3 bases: TGTGCCAGCAGCCCGAGGGCGGGGGGGCGAGATACGCAGTATTTT.

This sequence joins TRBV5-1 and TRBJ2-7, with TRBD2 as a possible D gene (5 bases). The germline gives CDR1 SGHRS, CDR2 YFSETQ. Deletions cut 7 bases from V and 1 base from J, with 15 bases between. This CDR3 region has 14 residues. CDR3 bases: TGCGCCAGCCACTCGGGAACCTCATCCTACGAGCAGTACTTC. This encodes CASHSGTSSYEQYF.

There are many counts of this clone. CDR3 sequence reads: CASTRGRGANVLTF. The DNA for the CDR3 is TGTGCCAGCACCCGAGGGCGAGGGGCCAACGTCCTGACTTTC. V is TRBV14 and J is TRBJ2-6, with D perhaps TRBD2 (5 bases). V dropped 7 bases and J dropped 4 bases, with 11 bases sitting between them. CDR3 size: 14 residues. Germline values: CDR1 SGHDN, CDR2 FVKESK.

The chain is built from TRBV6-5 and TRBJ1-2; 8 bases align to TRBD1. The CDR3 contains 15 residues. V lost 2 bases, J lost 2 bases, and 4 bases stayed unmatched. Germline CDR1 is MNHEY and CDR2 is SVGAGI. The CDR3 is CASSYRNRGNYGYTF. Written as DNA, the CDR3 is TGTGCCAGCAGTTACCGGAACAGGGGGAACTATGGCTACACCTTC.

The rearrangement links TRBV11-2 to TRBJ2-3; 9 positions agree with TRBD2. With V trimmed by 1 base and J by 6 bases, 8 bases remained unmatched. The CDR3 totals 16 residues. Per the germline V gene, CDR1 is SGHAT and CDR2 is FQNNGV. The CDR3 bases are TGTGCCAGCAGCTTAGTGTCGCTAGCGGGGACGGATACGCAGTATTTT. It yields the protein CASSLVSLAGTDTQYF.

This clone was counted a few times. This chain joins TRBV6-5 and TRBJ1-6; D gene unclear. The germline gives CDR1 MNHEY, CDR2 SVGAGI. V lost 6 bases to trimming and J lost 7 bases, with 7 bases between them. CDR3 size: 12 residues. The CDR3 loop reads CASRPRNSPLHF. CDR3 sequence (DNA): TGTGCCAGCAGGCCGAGGAATTCACCCCTCCACTTT.

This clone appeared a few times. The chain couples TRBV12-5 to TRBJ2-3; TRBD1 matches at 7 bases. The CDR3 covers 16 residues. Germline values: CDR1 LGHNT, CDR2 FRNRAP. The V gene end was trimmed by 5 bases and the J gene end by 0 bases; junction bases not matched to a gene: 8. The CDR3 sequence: CASGQQGSYSTDTQYF. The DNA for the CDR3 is TGTGCTAGTGGTCAACAGGGGAGTTATAGCACAGATACGCAGTATTTT.

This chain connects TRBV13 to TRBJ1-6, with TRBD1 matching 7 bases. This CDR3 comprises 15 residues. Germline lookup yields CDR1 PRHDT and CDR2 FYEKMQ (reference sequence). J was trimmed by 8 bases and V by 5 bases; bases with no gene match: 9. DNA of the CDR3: TGTGCCAGCAGCCTAAGGGACAGCAAGGATTCACCCCTCCACTTT. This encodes CASSLRDSKDSPLHF.

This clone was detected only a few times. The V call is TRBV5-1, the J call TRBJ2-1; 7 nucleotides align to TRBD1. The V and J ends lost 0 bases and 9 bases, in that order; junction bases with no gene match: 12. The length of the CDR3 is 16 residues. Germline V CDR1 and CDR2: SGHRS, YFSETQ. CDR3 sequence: CASSLATGVVTGEQFF. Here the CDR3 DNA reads TGCGCCAGCAGCTTGGCTACAGGGGTCGTTACCGGTGAGCAGTTCTTC. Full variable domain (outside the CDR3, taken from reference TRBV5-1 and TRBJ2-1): KAGVTQTPRYLIKTRGQQVTLSCSPISGHRSVSWYQQTPGQGLQFLFEYFSETQRNKGNFPGRFSGRQFSNSRSEMNVSTLELGDSALYLCASSLATGVVTGEQFFGPGTRLTVL.

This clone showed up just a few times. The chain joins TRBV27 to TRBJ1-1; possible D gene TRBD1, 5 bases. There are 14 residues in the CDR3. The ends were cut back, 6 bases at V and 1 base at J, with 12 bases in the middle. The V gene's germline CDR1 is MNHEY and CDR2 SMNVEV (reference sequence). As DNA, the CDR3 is TGTGCCAGCAGGTCCACAGGTTGGAACACTGAAGCTTTCTTT. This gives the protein CASRSTGWNTEAFF.

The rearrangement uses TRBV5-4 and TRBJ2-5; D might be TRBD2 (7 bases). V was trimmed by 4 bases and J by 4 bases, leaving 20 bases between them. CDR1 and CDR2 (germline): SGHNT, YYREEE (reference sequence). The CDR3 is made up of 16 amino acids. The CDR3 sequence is CASSVGFGGARETQYF. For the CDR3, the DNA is TGTGCCAGCAGCGTAGGGTTTGGGGGGGCGCGAGAGACCCAGTACTTC.

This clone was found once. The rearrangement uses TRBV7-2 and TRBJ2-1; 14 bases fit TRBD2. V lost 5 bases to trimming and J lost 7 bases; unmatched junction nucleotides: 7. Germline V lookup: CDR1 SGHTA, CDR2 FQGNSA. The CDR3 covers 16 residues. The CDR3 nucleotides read TGTGCCAGCAGCCCATGGACTAGCGGGGGGAAAAATGAGCAGTTCTTC. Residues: CASSPWTSGGKNEQFF. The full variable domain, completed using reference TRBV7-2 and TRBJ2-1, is GAGVSQSPSNKVTEKGKDVELRCDPISGHTALYWYRQSLGQGLEFLIYFQGNSAPDKSGLPSDRFSAERTGGSVSTLTIQRTQQEDSAVYLCASSPWTSGGKNEQFFGPGTRLTVL.

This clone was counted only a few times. The CDR3 DNA follows: TGTGCCAGCAGTGTTGGGAGCTCCTACAATGAGCAGTTCTTC. This gives the protein CASSVGSSYNEQFF. The V call is TRBV6-4, the J call TRBJ2-1; D may be TRBD2 (5 bases). Per the germline V gene, CDR1 is MRHNA and CDR2 is SNTAGT. The CDR3 length is 14 residues. The V end lost 4 bases, the J end lost 0 bases, and 7 bases lay between the germline ends.

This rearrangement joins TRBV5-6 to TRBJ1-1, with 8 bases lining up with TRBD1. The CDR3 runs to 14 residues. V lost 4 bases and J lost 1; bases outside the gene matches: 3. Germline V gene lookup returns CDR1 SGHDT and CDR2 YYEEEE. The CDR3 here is CASSPGQGNTEAFF. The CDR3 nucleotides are TGTGCCAGCAGCCCTGGACAGGGGAACACTGAAGCTTTCTTT.

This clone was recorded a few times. The CDR3 sequence is CASSTFSNQPQHF. The CDR3 nucleotides read TGTGCCAGTAGTACCTTTAGCAATCAGCCCCAGCATTTT. The chain links TRBV19 to TRBJ1-5; D gene uncertain. The V gene's germline CDR1 is LNHDA and CDR2 SQIVND (reference sequence). Trimming stripped 4 bases from V and 0 bases from J, with 4 bases between. This CDR3 region has 13 residues.

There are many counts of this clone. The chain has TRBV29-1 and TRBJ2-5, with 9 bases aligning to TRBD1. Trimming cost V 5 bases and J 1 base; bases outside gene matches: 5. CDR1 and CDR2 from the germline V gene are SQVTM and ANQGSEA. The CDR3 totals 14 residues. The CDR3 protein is CSVQTGGTQETQYF. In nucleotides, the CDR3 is TGCAGCGTTCAGACAGGGGGTACCCAAGAGACCCAGTACTTC.

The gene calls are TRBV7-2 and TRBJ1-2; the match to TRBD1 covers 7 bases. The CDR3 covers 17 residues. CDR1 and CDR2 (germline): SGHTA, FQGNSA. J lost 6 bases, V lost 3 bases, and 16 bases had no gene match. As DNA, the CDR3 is TGTGCCAGCAGCTTCCCCGACAGGGCACCTACCCGTCATGGCTACACCTTC. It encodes CASSFPDRAPTRHGYTF. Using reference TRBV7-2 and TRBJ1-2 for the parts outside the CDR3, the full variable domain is GAGVSQSPSNKVTEKGKDVELRCDPISGHTALYWYRQSLGQGLEFLIYFQGNSAPDKSGLPSDRFSAERTGGSVSTLTIQRTQQEDSAVYLCASSFPDRAPTRHGYTFGSGTRLTVV.

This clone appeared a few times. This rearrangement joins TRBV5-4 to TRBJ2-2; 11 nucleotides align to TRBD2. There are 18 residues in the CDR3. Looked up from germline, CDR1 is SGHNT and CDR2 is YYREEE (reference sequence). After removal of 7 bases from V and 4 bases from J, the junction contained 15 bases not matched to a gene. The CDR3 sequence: CASAKGLAATLGTGELFF. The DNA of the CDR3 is TGTGCCAGCGCCAAGGGACTAGCGGCCACCCTGGGCACCGGGGAGCTGTTTTTT.

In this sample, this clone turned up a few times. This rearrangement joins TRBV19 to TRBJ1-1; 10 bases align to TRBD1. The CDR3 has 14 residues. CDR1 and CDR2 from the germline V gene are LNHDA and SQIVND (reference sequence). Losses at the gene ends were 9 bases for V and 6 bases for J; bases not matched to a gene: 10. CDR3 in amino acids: CARHDRGRGPEAFF. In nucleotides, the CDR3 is TGTGCCAGACATGACAGGGGGCGAGGACCTGAAGCTTTCTTT.

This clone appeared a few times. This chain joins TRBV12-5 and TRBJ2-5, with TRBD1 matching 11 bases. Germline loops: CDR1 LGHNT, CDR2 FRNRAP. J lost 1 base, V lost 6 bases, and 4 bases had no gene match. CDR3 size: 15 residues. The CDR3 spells CASGLGQGAQETQYF. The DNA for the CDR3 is TGTGCTAGTGGCCTCGGACAGGGGGCCCAAGAGACCCAGTACTTC.

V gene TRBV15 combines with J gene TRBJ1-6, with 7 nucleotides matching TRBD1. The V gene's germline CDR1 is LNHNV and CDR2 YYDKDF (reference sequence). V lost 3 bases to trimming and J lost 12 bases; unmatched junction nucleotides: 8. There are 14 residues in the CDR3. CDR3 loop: CATSRVGQARPLHF. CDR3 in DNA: TGTGCCACCAGCAGGGTAGGACAGGCTCGACCCCTCCACTTT.

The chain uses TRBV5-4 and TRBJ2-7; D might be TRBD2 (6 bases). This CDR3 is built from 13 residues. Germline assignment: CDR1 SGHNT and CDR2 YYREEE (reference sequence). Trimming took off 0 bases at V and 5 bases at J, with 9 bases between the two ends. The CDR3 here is CASSLGLGDEQYF. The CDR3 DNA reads TGTGCCAGCAGCTTGGGACTAGGAGACGAGCAGTACTTC.

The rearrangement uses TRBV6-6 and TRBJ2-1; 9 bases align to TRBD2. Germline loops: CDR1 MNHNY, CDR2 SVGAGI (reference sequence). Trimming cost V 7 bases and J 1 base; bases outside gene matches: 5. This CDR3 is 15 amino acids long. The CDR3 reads CASTRGGASYNEQFF. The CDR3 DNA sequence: TGTGCCAGCACCCGCGGGGGGGCTTCCTACAATGAGCAGTTCTTC.

The CDR3 sequence: CSVAGMDTEAFF. The CDR3 bases are TGCAGCGTTGCCGGGATGGACACTGAAGCTTTCTTT. The chain combines TRBV29-1 with TRBJ1-1; D not resolved. The CDR3 consists of 12 residues. V was cut by 4 bases and J by 3 bases, with 9 bases left in between. The germline gives CDR1 SQVTM, CDR2 ANQGSEA.